The 20 T cell receptor beta chains below come from one sample, sequenced in a study of human T cells and chemical hapten exposure. Using its own MiXCR run on the RACE reads, TCRdb lists one record per CDR3 protein. The table includes some 250,000 distinct CDR3 sequences, roughly 7.7% detected once. Specified time point: pre-sensitization, week 0. Treatment of the sample: therapeutic diphenylcyclopropenone sensitization with weekly scalp DPC. The input for sequencing was whole blood, taken in connection with sensitization to the hapten diphenylcyclopropenone (DPC). The receptor set was obtained from a man aged 18-30 years with alopecia areata. Some clones in this sample may be carry-over from other donors' samples.

This clonotype was observed a handful of times. V gene TRBV27 combines with J gene TRBJ2-7, with D perhaps matching TRBD2 (6 bases). V was cut by 5 bases and J by 4 bases, with 18 bases left in between. CDR1 and CDR2 from the germline V gene are MNHEY and SMNVEV (reference sequence). This CDR3 is built from 15 residues. This chain's CDR3 is CASSPKARGTYEQYF. The CDR3 DNA is TGTGCCAGCAGTCCAAAGGCCCGGGGGACTTACGAGCAGTACTTC.

This clonotype appeared a few times. The V call is TRBV10-1, the J call TRBJ2-3; D is possibly TRBD1 (5 bases). Germline V lookup: CDR1 WNHNN, CDR2 SYGVQD (reference sequence). The CDR3 totals 16 residues. Trimming left V 3 bases short and J 1 base short, with 14 bases between. The CDR3 DNA reads TGCGCCAGCAGTGACCCTTGGCAGGGCGGCACAGATACGCAGTATTTT. It translates to CASSDPWQGGTDTQYF.

The chain is built from TRBV12-3 or TRBV12-4 and TRBJ2-6; D not certain. There are 14 residues in the CDR3. V was cut by 5 bases and J by 2 bases, with 7 bases left in between. The DNA for the CDR3 is TGTGCCAGCAGTCCCGTAACTGGGGCCAACGTCCTGACTTTC. Translation gives CASSPVTGANVLTF.

This clonotype was observed at least ten times. CDR3 in DNA: TGTGCCAGCAGCTCCGGGACTAGCGTGATAAATGAGCAGTTCTTC. Translating gives CASSSGTSVINEQFF. V usage is TRBV7-2 and J usage is TRBJ2-1, with 10 bases identical to TRBD2. The CDR3 runs 15 residues. From germline, CDR1 is SGHTA and CDR2 FQGNSA. Trimming took 4 bases from V and 7 from J; bases not matched to a gene: 7.

In this sample, this clonotype turned up a few times. V usage is TRBV5-1 and J usage is TRBJ1-5, with 7 bases identical to TRBD1. Germline CDR1 reads SGHRS; CDR2 reads YFSETQ. The V segment lost 4 bases and the J segment 5 bases; nucleotides outside the gene matches: 12. The CDR3 totals 16 residues. The chain's CDR3 is CASSPFPGTADQPQHF. The CDR3 coding sequence is TGCGCCAGCAGCCCTTTCCCCGGGACAGCGGATCAGCCCCAGCATTTT.

This sequence joins TRBV10-3 and TRBJ1-1; 10 bases match TRBD1. CDR3 size: 15 residues. The trim removed 4 bases at V and 1 base at J, leaving 3 bases unmatched. Germline V CDR1 and CDR2: ENHRY, SYGVKD. CDR3 nucleotide sequence: TGTGCCATCAGTGGGGACAGGGGTACGAACACTGAAGCTTTCTTT. It specifies CAISGDRGTNTEAFF.

This clonotype was found a few times. The rearrangement links TRBV6-2 or TRBV6-3 to TRBJ1-4; D not resolved. V was pared by 4 bases and J by 0 bases, with 18 bases between. This CDR3 is built from 18 residues. CDR1 and CDR2 from the germline V gene are MNHEY and SVGEGT. The CDR3 is CASSSRSTFSATNEKLFF. The CDR3 DNA follows: TGTGCCAGCAGTTCCCGTTCTACTTTTTCTGCAACTAATGAAAAACTGTTTTTT.

This clonotype was seen a handful of times. This chain joins TRBV11-2 and TRBJ1-1; maybe TRBD1 (6 bases). Deletions cut 0 bases from V and 7 bases from J, with 12 bases between. CDR1 SGHAT and CDR2 FQNNGV come from the germline V gene. The CDR3 is made up of 14 amino acids. CDR3 in DNA: TGTGCCAGCAGCTTAGATCACAGGGACCGTGAAGCTTTCTTT. It specifies CASSLDHRDREAFF. Based on the CDR3 plus reference TRBV11-2 and TRBJ1-1, the full variable domain is EAGVAQSPRYKIIEKRQSVAFWCNPISGHATLYWYQQILGQGPKLLIQFQNNGVVDDSQLPKDRFSAERLKGVDSTLKIQPAKLEDSAVYLCASSLDHRDREAFFGQGTRLTVV.

The CDR3 is CASSPGQVVLSYEQYF. CDR3 DNA: TGTGCCAGCAGTCCGGGACAGGTCGTACTCTCCTACGAGCAGTACTTC. The chain has TRBV6-5 and TRBJ2-7; 8 nucleotides match TRBD1. The CDR3 totals 16 residues. Germline V lookup: CDR1 MNHEY, CDR2 SVGAGI. The V gene end was trimmed by 5 bases and the J gene end by 0 bases; junction bases not matched to a gene: 9.

The chain uses TRBV4-3 and TRBJ2-2, with 9 positions matching TRBD1. Germline CDR1 is LGHNA and CDR2 is YSLEER. The CDR3 sequence is 15 residues long. J gave up 7 bases and V 0 bases, and 3 bases lay outside the gene matches. CDR3 region: CASSQETGGHGELFF. The CDR3 nucleotides are TGCGCCAGCAGCCAAGAGACAGGGGGACACGGGGAGCTGTTTTTT.

This clonotype was detected a few times. The V call is TRBV24-1, the J call TRBJ1-6, with 10 bases that match TRBD1. From germline, CDR1 is KGHDR and CDR2 SFDVKD. There are 18 residues in the CDR3. Losses at the gene ends were 0 bases for V and 9 bases for J; bases not matched to a gene: 10. The CDR3 DNA sequence: TGTGCCACCAGTGATTTGCAACGGGACAGGGGAGAACCTTCACCCCTCCACTTT. This gives the protein CATSDLQRDRGEPSPLHF.

This clonotype was seen a handful of times. The chain recombines TRBV4-3 with TRBJ1-2; no clear D. Germline CDR1 is LGHNA and CDR2 is YSLEER. This CDR3 has 15 amino acids. Trimming took 0 bases from V and 0 from J, leaving 8 bases between them. The CDR3 sequence is CASSQDLAANYGYTF. The CDR3 nucleotides are TGCGCCAGCAGCCAAGATCTGGCAGCTAACTATGGCTACACCTTC.

This clonotype was seen only a few times. The chain carries TRBV25-1 and TRBJ1-1, with D hard to call. Germline CDR1 MGHDK, CDR2 SYGVNS. The germline V and J ends were trimmed by 8 bases and 4 bases, with 11 bases remaining between them. CDR3 length: 12 amino acids. CDR3 coding DNA: TGTGCCAGCGGCAAACAGTTCACTGAAGCTTTCTTT. It yields the protein CASGKQFTEAFF.

CDR3 amino acids: CASSVGTSTDTQYF. The CDR3 DNA sequence: TGTGCCAGCAGCGTAGGCACGAGCACAGATACGCAGTATTTT. The V gene is TRBV9, the J gene TRBJ2-3; D unresolved. CDR3 length: 14 amino acids. Per the germline V gene, CDR1 is SGDLS and CDR2 is YYNGEE. Trimming removed 0 bases at V and 0 bases at J, with 5 bases between. Looking up the rest from reference TRBV9 and TRBJ2-3 gives the full variable domain: DSGVTQTPKHLITATGQRVTLRCSPRSGDLSVYWYQQSLDQGLQFLIQYYNGEERAKGNILERFSAQQFPDLHSELNLSSLELGDSALYFCASSVGTSTDTQYFGPGTRLTVL.

This clonotype has ten or more counts. The chain carries TRBV10-3 and TRBJ2-3; possibly TRBD2 for D (5 bases). The CDR3 loop spans 12 amino acids. Germline V CDR1 and CDR2: ENHRY, SYGVKD. Deletions cut 8 bases from V and 5 bases from J, with 11 bases between. This chain's CDR3 is CAIRTERDTQYF. The DNA for the CDR3 is TGTGCCATCCGGACTGAAAGAGATACGCAGTATTTT.

This clonotype came up a few times. This chain links TRBV11-2 with TRBJ2-3; 7 nucleotides match TRBD1. CDR3 length equals 16 residues. Germline lookup yields CDR1 SGHAT and CDR2 FQNNGV. CDR3 bases: TGTGCGATCCGTAAAGGGGGCCAATCTAGCACAGATACGCAGTATTTT. Translation gives CAIRKGGQSSTDTQYF.

The V and J genes are TRBV25-1 and TRBJ1-1; possible D gene TRBD1, 6 bases. This CDR3 contains 15 residues. V was pared by 2 bases and J by 9 bases, with 19 bases between. Germline V gene sequence: CDR1 MGHDK, CDR2 SYGVNS. CDR3 sequence: CASSESSRGARKAFF. As DNA, the CDR3 is TGTGCCAGCAGTGAAAGCAGCAGGGGCGCCCGAAAAGCTTTCTTT.

V is TRBV18 and J is TRBJ2-5; D perhaps matches TRBD1 (5 bases). Looked up from germline, CDR1 is KGHSH and CDR2 is LQKENI. V was shortened by 3 bases and J by 2 bases, with 7 bases between the two germline ends. The CDR3 length is 13 residues. The CDR3 nucleotides are TGTGCCAGCTCACCTAGGACACAAGAGACCCAGTACTTC. This sequence encodes CASSPRTQETQYF.

Many counts were recorded for this clonotype. The rearrangement links TRBV11-2 to TRBJ1-6; no definite D call. V dropped 2 bases and J dropped 7 bases, with 9 bases sitting between them. Per the germline V gene, CDR1 is SGHAT and CDR2 is FQNNGV. This CDR3 comprises 14 residues. In nucleotides, the CDR3 is TGTGCCAGCAGCTTAAACAGCCCAAATTCACCCCTCCACTTT. Its translation is CASSLNSPNSPLHF.

CDR3 DNA sequence: TGTGCCAGCAGCCTCAGCCGGGACAGGGCGAACACTGAAGCTTTCTTT. Its translation: CASSLSRDRANTEAFF. The chain links TRBV7-9 to TRBJ1-1, with TRBD1 matching 9 bases. CDR3 length equals 16 residues. The trim removed 5 bases at V and 1 base at J, leaving 8 bases unmatched. CDR1 is SEHNR and CDR2 is FQNEAQ in the germline V gene (reference sequence).